This is a list of T cell receptor beta chains from one sample in a study of T cells in Graves' hyperthyroidism and ophthalmopathy. TCRdb re-analysed the multiplex PCR reads in MiXCR, keeping a single row per CDR3 protein. The sample yields around 700,000 distinct CDR3 sequences, under 45% seen once. Sequenced sample: blood. The receptors here all came from a woman between 35 and 50 years old with Graves' hyperthyroidism. Each CDR3 is given with its conserved first and last residue. D genes are given only for firm matches. Clone size appears in some rows only: once, few, many, or a class for an expanded clone.

>TRBJ1-1|TRBV20-1|.|.
TGCAGTGCTACACGCCACAAGGGTACTGAAGCTTTCTTT
CSATRHKGTEAFF
>TRBJ1-2|TRBV25-1|.|.
TGTGCCAGCAGTGAATTTGGGACGCTGAGTGGCTACACCTTC
CASSEFGTLSGYTF
>TRBJ1-5|TRBV28|.|.
TGTGCCAGCAGTTTTCTGGGGCTTAGCAATCAGCCCCAGCATTTT
CASSFLGLSNQPQHF
>TRBJ1-2|TRBV11-2|TRBD1|few
TGTGCCAGCAGCTCCGGGACAGTTAAGAACTATGGCTACACCTTC
CASSSGTVKNYGYTF
>TRBJ1-1|TRBV10-2|.|once
TGCGCCAGCAGTGACGGTTCGAGGGCCACTGAAGCTCTCTTT
CASSDGSRATEALF
>TRBJ2-7|TRBV29-1|.|many
TGCAGCGTTCAGTTCAGGACGGATACCTACGAGCAGTACTTC
CSVQFRTDTYEQYF
>TRBJ2-2|TRBV7-2|TRBD1|many
TGTGCCAGCGGGGAAGGGTGGACAGGCAGCGGGGAGCTGTTTTTT
CASGEGWTGSGELFF
>TRBJ2-7|TRBV12-3/TRBV12-4|TRBD2|.
TGTGCCAGCAGTTTAGCTAGCGGGAACTCCTACGAGCAGTACTTC
CASSLASGNSYEQYF
>TRBJ1-2|TRBV24-1|.|.
TGTGCCACCAGTGTAGAGGGGGTAAAGACCTATGGCTACACCTTC
CATSVEGVKTYGYTF
>TRBJ1-5|TRBV7-2|.|many
TGTGCCAGCAGCTTAACGCGGGGGGGTAGAAATCAGCCCCAGCATTTT
CASSLTRGGRNQPQHF
>TRBJ2-7|TRBV7-9|.|many
TGTGCCGGATCGAGCGCGTACGAGCAGTACTTC
CAGSSAYEQYF
>TRBJ2-1|TRBV10-1|TRBD2|.
TGCGCCAGCAGTACCGGGACTAGCGGGAGGGATGAGCAGTTCTTC
CASSTGTSGRDEQFF
>TRBJ1-5|TRBV12-3/TRBV12-4|.|many
TGTGCCAGCAGTCAAACAGGGTTACTTCAGCCCCAGCATTTT
CASSQTGLLQPQHF
>TRBJ1-5|TRBV6-5|TRBD1|few
TGTGCCAGCAGCCGGACAGGGGAGGCCTATCAGCCCCAGCATTTT
CASSRTGEAYQPQHF
>TRBJ1-2|TRBV10-1|.|many
TGCGCCAGCAGTGAGTCGCGTTACGGCTACACCTTC
CASSESRYGYTF
>TRBJ1-5|TRBV6-2/TRBV6-3|.|.
TGTGCCAGCAGTTTCAGACCGGGTAGTAATCAGCCCCAGCATTTT
CASSFRPGSNQPQHF
>TRBJ1-5|TRBV24-1|.|many
TGTGCCACCAGTGATTGGGGAAACGGGGCCCAGCATTTT
CATSDWGNGAQHF
>TRBJ1-2|TRBV25-1|TRBD1|many
TGTGCCAGCAGTGCACCGGGACAGGTTTTTTATGGCTACACCTTC
CASSAPGQVFYGYTF
>TRBJ2-5|TRBV2|.|few
TGTGCCAGCAGTGATGCGGGGAAAGAGACCCAGTACTTC
CASSDAGKETQYF
>TRBJ2-2|TRBV2|.|many
TGTGCCAGTCATAACACCGGGGAGCTGTTTTTT
CASHNTGELFF
>TRBJ1-1|TRBV5-1|.|many
TGCGCCAGCAGTCCGGACGTGAACACTGAAGCTTTCTTT
CASSPDVNTEAFF
>TRBJ2-7|TRBV10-3|.|.
TGTGCCAGCAGTTATCCGCCTGGGAGCTCCTACGAGCAGTCCTTC
CASSYPPGSSYEQSF
>TRBJ1-5|TRBV7-2|.|many
TGTGCCAGCAGCCCCTCGGGGCCAGGACAGCCCCAGCATTTT
CASSPSGPGQPQHF